The 12 T cell receptor beta chains below all came from one sample that was sequenced in a study of low-dose radiotherapy and immunotherapy resistance in tumors. The time point is: before trial treatment. TRAV- and TRBV-specific primers, spanning alpha and beta chains, primed first-strand cDNA. TCR amplification used about 18 PCR cycles, a constant-region primer and a V-primer adapter. TCRdb analysed the reads with MiXCR anew, one entry per CDR3 protein. This table has tens of thousands of distinct CDR3 sequences, around 30% appearing once. The sample in question was PBMCs, obtained before treatment. Receptors were obtained from a female donor with ovarian cancer.

This clonotype was observed at least ten times. CDR3 nucleotides: TGTGCCTGGAGTGACGACAGGCTCTATGGCTACACCTTC. This encodes CAWSDDRLYGYTF. This chain joins TRBV30 and TRBJ1-2; weak D call: TRBD1 (6 bases). The V end lost 1 base, the J end lost 4 bases, and 10 bases lay between the germline ends. Germline-derived CDR1 and CDR2 are GTSNPN and SVGIG (reference sequence). The CDR3 is made up of 13 amino acids.

The rearrangement uses TRBV5-5 and TRBJ2-1; a possible D gene is TRBD2 (6 bases). This CDR3 contains 15 residues. Germline values: CDR1 SGHKS, CDR2 YYEKEE (reference sequence). V shed 4 bases and J shed 3 bases, with 14 bases lying between them. This CDR3 reads CASSPVGGRYNEQFF. CDR3 coding DNA: TGTGCCAGCAGCCCCGTGGGGGGACGCTACAATGAGCAGTTCTTC.

This clonotype was detected only a few times. The gene calls are TRBV6-5 and TRBJ2-5; D is tentatively TRBD1 or TRBD2 (7 bases each). The CDR3 runs 14 residues. V was cut by 4 bases and J by 6 bases, with 15 bases left in between. The germline CDR1 and CDR2 sequences are MNHEY and SVGAGI. CDR3 bases: TGTGCCAGCAGTTCAGGGGGGGGGTTAAAGACCCAGTACTTC. Translating it yields CASSSGGGLKTQYF.

The chain uses TRBV28 and TRBJ1-5, with 9 bases aligning to TRBD1. The J segment lost 6 bases and the V segment lost 8 bases, leaving 11 bases of the junction unmatched. Looked up from germline, CDR1 is MDHEN and CDR2 is SYDVKM. The CDR3 length is 15 residues. CDR3: CASRPGQGRIQPQHF. CDR3 nucleotide sequence: TGTGCCAGCCGACCGGGACAGGGTAGGATTCAGCCCCAGCATTTT.

This clonotype was seen ten or more times. The genes are TRBV27 and TRBJ1-4; D call uncertain. In germline, CDR1 is MNHEY, CDR2 SMNVEV (reference sequence). The V and J ends lost 6 bases and 0 bases respectively, with 8 bases between them. The CDR3 has 14 residues. The CDR3 protein is CASRDQSTNEKLFF. DNA of the CDR3: TGTGCCAGCAGAGATCAATCAACTAATGAAAAACTGTTTTTT.

This clonotype was seen ten or more times. V and J are TRBV13 and TRBJ2-2; the D gene is possibly TRBD2 (5 bases). CDR3 length: 14 amino acids. V was shortened by 1 base and J by 5 bases, with 8 bases between the two germline ends. Germline values: CDR1 PRHDT, CDR2 FYEKMQ (reference sequence). For the CDR3, the DNA is TGTGCCAGCAGCTTAGTCGGCGGGACCGGGGAGCTGTTTTTT. Translated, it gives CASSLVGGTGELFF. The entire variable domain, with the rest obtained from reference TRBV13 and TRBJ2-2, is as follows: AAGVIQSPRHLIKEKRETATLKCYPIPRHDTVYWYQQGPGQDPQFLISFYEKMQSDKGSIPDRFSAQQFSDYHSELNMSSLELGDSALYFCASSLVGGTGELFFGEGSRLTVL.

There are many counts of this clonotype. CDR3 coding DNA: TGTGCCAGCAGTTTCCGACAGGGTGGGGCAGATACGCAGTATTTT. Protein: CASSFRQGGADTQYF. This sequence joins TRBV28 and TRBJ2-3, with 7 bases fitting TRBD1. This CDR3 has 15 amino acids. The trim removed 3 bases at V and 4 bases at J, leaving 7 bases unmatched. Per germline, CDR1 MDHEN and CDR2 SYDVKM.

This clonotype was observed at least ten times. V is TRBV18 and J is TRBJ2-5; possibly TRBD1 for D (6 bases). Germline CDR1 KGHSH, CDR2 LQKENI. With 1 base removed from V and 5 bases from J, the gap between germline ends came to 17 bases. This CDR3 has 16 residues. The CDR3 coding sequence is TGTGCCAGCTCACCACTAGGACAGTTCTACCGGGAGACCCAGTACTTC. Protein product: CASSPLGQFYRETQYF.

The table lists this clonotype with many counts. V and J are TRBV6-2 or TRBV6-3 and TRBJ2-2; possible D gene TRBD2, 6 bases. Germline values: CDR1 MNHEY, CDR2 SVGEGT. The CDR3 covers 15 residues. V was trimmed by 3 bases and J by 4 bases, leaving 12 bases between them. CDR3: CASSYGGGPTGELFF. CDR3 nucleotides: TGTGCCAGCAGTTATGGGGGAGGACCCACCGGGGAGCTGTTTTTT.

This clonotype was counted ten times or more. The chain recombines TRBV5-5 with TRBJ1-5; 10 bases fit TRBD1. V gave up 3 bases and J gave up 4 bases; unmatched junction bases: 4. CDR3 length equals 15 residues. The germline V gene encodes CDR1 SGHKS and CDR2 YYEKEE (reference sequence). This CDR3 reads CASSYGTGVNQPQHF. DNA of the CDR3: TGTGCCAGCAGCTACGGGACAGGGGTTAATCAGCCCCAGCATTTT.

There are a few counts of this clonotype. This sequence joins TRBV28 and TRBJ2-5; D is possibly TRBD2 (6 bases). The germline V and J ends were trimmed by 4 bases and 4 bases, with 16 bases remaining between them. Germline CDR1 reads MDHEN; CDR2 reads SYDVKM. The CDR3 has 15 amino acids. The CDR3 bases are TGTGCCAGCAGTTCATACAGTGGGGGAGGAGAGACCCAGTACTTC. It encodes CASSSYSGGGETQYF.

Comment on this clonotype: With a far larger clone one base away, a read error is the likely cause. The rearrangement joins TRBV20-1 to TRBJ2-5; 12 bases line up with TRBD2. The germline V gene encodes CDR1 DFQATT and CDR2 SNEGSKA (reference sequence). V shed 0 bases and J 11 bases; nucleotides not matched to a gene: 19. The CDR3 has 18 amino acids. Here the CDR3 reads CSARDLAGGVRSYNEQYF. CDR3 coding DNA: TGCAGTGCTAGAGATCTAGCGGGAGGGGTACGTTCCTACAATGAGCAGTACTTC.